The next 25 T cell receptor beta chains were all read from a single sample in a study of blood T cells in healthy people across ages. PCR was performed a second time for roughly 7 to 11 cycles using a sample-barcoded 5' primer and a J-beta primer mix. In TCRdb, the 5' RACE reads were re-called with MiXCR into one record per CDR3 protein. The table shows approximately 1,000,000 distinct CDR3 sequences, with roughly 45% occurring only once. The sequencing input was blood. These receptors all stem from a woman in her sixties in good health.

As DNA, the CDR3 is TGCAGTGCTAGTGACAGGGCGAAGCCCCAGCATTTT. Translating gives CSASDRAKPQHF. This rearrangement joins TRBV20-1 to TRBJ1-5, with 7 bases aligning to TRBD1. CDR1 and CDR2 from the germline V gene are DFQATT and SNEGSKA (reference sequence). With V trimmed by 3 bases and J by 8 bases, 4 bases remained unmatched. CDR3 length: 12 residues.

V gene TRBV6-1 combines with J gene TRBJ2-1; D may be TRBD2 (5 bases). Germline loops: CDR1 MNHNS, CDR2 SASEGT. Trimming pared 6 bases from V and 0 bases from J, leaving 15 bases between. This CDR3 contains 16 residues. Written as DNA, the CDR3 is TGTGCCAGCAGAAGAGGGAGTTTAGCCTCCTACAATGAGCAGTTCTTC. This translates into CASRRGSLASYNEQFF.

A few counts support this clonotype. The chain links TRBV2 to TRBJ1-2; TRBD1 matches at 8 bases. The germline CDR1 and CDR2 sequences are SNHLY and FYNNEI. V gave up 2 bases and J gave up 8 bases; unmatched junction bases: 13. This CDR3 contains 16 residues. CDR3 in amino acids: CASSEKGQAKPLGYTF. CDR3 DNA: TGTGCCAGCAGTGAAAAGGGACAGGCCAAACCCCTCGGCTACACCTTC.

V usage is TRBV14 and J usage is TRBJ2-5; 10 bases map to TRBD2. Germline values: CDR1 SGHDN, CDR2 FVKESK. This CDR3 is 18 amino acids long. After removal of 4 bases from V and 4 bases from J, the junction contained 15 bases not matched to a gene. The chain's CDR3 is CASSLPGKSGRGGETQYF. For the CDR3, the DNA is TGTGCCAGCAGCCTCCCGGGTAAAAGCGGGAGGGGAGGAGAGACCCAGTACTTC.

This clonotype was counted a few times. This chain connects TRBV6-5 to TRBJ2-7, with D perhaps TRBD2 (6 bases). Germline V gene lookup returns CDR1 MNHEY and CDR2 SVGAGI. V gave up 0 bases and J gave up 2 bases, with 14 bases separating them. The CDR3 covers 16 residues. The DNA for the CDR3 is TGTGCCAGCAGTTACTCCTCGGGAGTGGGGGCCTACGAGCAGTACTTC. It codes for CASSYSSGVGAYEQYF.

The sample holds one count of this clonotype. The chain employs TRBV9 and TRBJ1-2, with 8 bases identical to TRBD1. Germline values: CDR1 SGDLS, CDR2 YYNGEE. The V segment lost 3 bases and the J segment 9 bases; nucleotides outside the gene matches: 10. The CDR3 covers 14 residues. The CDR3 bases are TGTGCCAGCAGCGACACTCTTCGGACAGGGAGCTACACCTTC. Encoded protein: CASSDTLRTGSYTF.

In its sample, this clonotype was seen a few times. The rearrangement links TRBV20-1 to TRBJ2-7; 10 bases are a match to TRBD2. The CDR3 extends over 13 amino acids. J lost 9 bases, V lost 4 bases, and 9 bases had no gene match. Germline V gene sequence: CDR1 DFQATT, CDR2 SNEGSKA (reference sequence). The CDR3 spells CSAIGLAEVGQYF. CDR3 coding DNA: TGCAGTGCTATAGGACTAGCGGAAGTGGGGCAGTACTTC.

This clonotype has more than one count but fewer than ten. This sequence joins TRBV25-1 and TRBJ1-1, with D unresolved. The V gene's germline CDR1 is MGHDK and CDR2 SYGVNS. The CDR3 length is 11 residues. With 3 bases removed from V and 8 bases from J, the gap between germline ends came to 7 bases. The CDR3 DNA reads TGTGCCAGCAGTGACCCCGGGGAAGCTTTCTTT. Translation: CASSDPGEAFF.

This clonotype was detected ten times or more. The chain uses TRBV29-1 and TRBJ2-3; no definite D call. CDR3 length: 13 amino acids. Trimming left V 4 bases short and J 1 base short, with 9 bases between. Germline V gene data show CDR1 as SQVTM and CDR2 as ANQGSEA. The CDR3 nucleotides are TGCAGCGTTGGGTTTCAGGGCACAGATACGCAGTATTTT. It is translated as CSVGFQGTDTQYF.

V gene TRBV29-1 combines with J gene TRBJ1-5, with D possibly TRBD1 on 5 matching bases. Germline V gene data show CDR1 as SQVTM and CDR2 as ANQGSEA. V gave up 3 bases and J gave up 15 bases, with 6 bases separating them. The CDR3 loop spans 8 amino acids. The CDR3: CSVEGGHF. Here the CDR3 DNA reads TGCAGCGTTGAGGGGGGGCATTTT.

This clonotype was found a few times. The V gene is TRBV12-3 or TRBV12-4, the J gene TRBJ2-5; D unclear. Trimming shortened V by 7 bases and J by 5 bases, and 17 bases separated the two germline ends. The CDR3 is 14 residues long. The CDR3 DNA is TGTGCCAGCACCCCTCTTGGCGGTTTGGAGACCCAGTACTTC. It specifies CASTPLGGLETQYF.

V and J are TRBV20-1 and TRBJ2-1; D might be TRBD1 or TRBD2, each matching 6 bases. Trimming stripped 6 bases from V and 9 bases from J, with 27 bases between. Per germline, CDR1 DFQATT and CDR2 SNEGSKA (reference sequence). The CDR3 extends over 16 amino acids. In DNA form, the CDR3 reads TGCAGTGCCCTCCCCATAGCAGGGGAAGGAGGGGGTGAGCAGTTCTTC. Amino acid sequence: CSALPIAGEGGGEQFF.

V is TRBV5-1 and J is TRBJ2-1; 8 bases are a match to TRBD2. J gave up 3 bases and V 6 bases, and 5 bases lay outside the gene matches. The CDR3 is 14 amino acids. Germline V gene sequence: CDR1 SGHRS, CDR2 YFSETQ. CDR3 nucleotides: TGCGCCAGCACGGGGGGGGAATACTACAATGAGCAGTTCTTC. Its protein product is CASTGGEYYNEQFF.

This clonotype has only a few counts. The chain recombines TRBV20-1 with TRBJ1-2, with 7 bases matching TRBD1. Germline V gene data show CDR1 as DFQATT and CDR2 as SNEGSKA (reference sequence). Trimming removed 5 bases from V and 3 bases from J; junction bases left unmatched: 9. CDR3 length: 14 residues. The CDR3 nucleotides read TGCAGTGCTCCTCCACAGGGGACAGACTATGGCTACACCTTC. Translating it yields CSAPPQGTDYGYTF.

This rearrangement joins TRBV2 to TRBJ2-7, with no clear D. The V gene lost 3 bases and the J gene lost 6 bases, with 15 bases spanning the gap. The CDR3 sequence is 14 residues long. Per the germline V gene, CDR1 is SNHLY and CDR2 is FYNNEI. CDR3 bases: TGTGCCAGCAGTGAGAACGATATGGCCTGCGAGCAGTACTTC. Its protein product is CASSENDMACEQYF.

A few counts support this clonotype. J is TRBJ2-6 and V is TRBV18; TRBD1 aligns across 7 bases. The CDR3 has 14 residues. Germline trimming cut 6 bases from V and 6 bases from J; bases unmatched to any gene: 5. Germline V gives CDR1 KGHSH, CDR2 LQKENI. CDR3 protein: CASSRTGTANVLTF. The DNA of the CDR3 is TGTGCCAGCTCCAGGACAGGCACGGCCAACGTCCTGACTTTC.

The chain joins TRBV2 to TRBJ2-1, with TRBD2 matching over 8 bases. The length of the CDR3 is 14 residues. The germline CDR1 and CDR2 sequences are SNHLY and FYNNEI. The V gene end was trimmed by 5 bases and the J gene end by 10 bases; junction bases not matched to a gene: 10. CDR3 sequence reads: CASSPGTRGEEQFF. As DNA, the CDR3 is TGTGCCAGCAGTCCCGGGACTAGGGGAGAAGAGCAGTTCTTC.

CDR3 loop: CASSFSSEAFF. CDR3 sequence (DNA): TGTGCCAGCAGTTTTTCCTCTGAAGCTTTCTTT. The chain recombines TRBV6-2 or TRBV6-3 with TRBJ1-1; D uncertain. Trimming stripped 4 bases from V and 6 bases from J, with 6 bases between. The CDR3 contains 11 residues. CDR1 is MNHEY, CDR2 SVGEGT, per germline.

The J gene is TRBJ1-6, the V gene TRBV10-3; no definite D call. Trimming took 8 bases from V and 6 from J, leaving 8 bases between them. Germline lookup yields CDR1 ENHRY and CDR2 SYGVKD. This CDR3 is built from 12 residues. The CDR3 spells CAIAPTNSPLHF. For the CDR3, the DNA is TGTGCCATCGCACCTACTAATTCACCCCTCCACTTT.

This chain connects TRBV27 to TRBJ2-7, with D possibly TRBD1 on 6 matching bases. The germline CDR1 and CDR2 sequences are MNHEY and SMNVEV (reference sequence). Trimming removed 0 bases at V and 6 bases at J, with 9 bases between. The CDR3 is made up of 13 amino acids. CDR3 residues: CASSLSAGAEQYF. Written as DNA, the CDR3 is TGTGCCAGCAGTTTATCCGCAGGGGCCGAGCAGTACTTC.

This clonotype was counted only a few times. The V gene is TRBV10-3, the J gene TRBJ1-4; 7 bases are a match to TRBD1. The CDR3 totals 13 residues. Germline V gene sequence: CDR1 ENHRY, CDR2 SYGVKD. The trim removed 6 bases at V and 3 bases at J, leaving 1 base unmatched. The CDR3 nucleotides read TGTGCCATCAGGACAGGGCCTAATGAAAAACTGTTTTTT. This codes for CAIRTGPNEKLFF.

The chain has TRBV27 and TRBJ2-1; TRBD1 aligns across 9 bases. Germline loops: CDR1 MNHEY, CDR2 SMNVEV (reference sequence). The CDR3 contains 14 residues. The J segment lost 12 bases and the V segment lost 6 bases, leaving 12 bases of the junction unmatched. CDR3 in DNA: TGTGCCAGCAGCGAGGACAGGGGCTCATGTGGGCAGTTCTTC. Translating it yields CASSEDRGSCGQFF.

The genes are TRBV20-1 and TRBJ2-1; no reliable D call. Trimming cost V 6 bases and J 3 bases, with 15 bases left between them. The germline gives CDR1 DFQATT, CDR2 SNEGSKA (reference sequence). The CDR3 runs 14 residues. CDR3 amino acids: CSAARPASYNEQFF. CDR3 DNA: TGCAGTGCCGCAAGGCCCGCGAGCTACAATGAGCAGTTCTTC.

The chain employs TRBV11-2 and TRBJ2-5, with TRBD1 matching 8 bases. CDR3 size: 14 residues. Losses at the gene ends were 5 bases for V and 9 bases for J; bases not matched to a gene: 11. The V gene's germline CDR1 is SGHAT and CDR2 FQNNGV. DNA for the CDR3: TGTGCCAGCAGCCCCACGACAGGGGCCGTGCCCCAGTACTTC. Translation gives CASSPTTGAVPQYF.

This chain connects TRBV27 to TRBJ2-1, with unresolved D. V lost 0 bases, J lost 5 bases, and 11 bases lay in between. The CDR3 has 15 residues. Per the germline V gene, CDR1 is MNHEY and CDR2 is SMNVEV (reference sequence). CDR3 coding DNA: TGTGCCAGCAGTTTATCGGTCAGGCTAAACAATGAGCAGTTCTTC. This encodes CASSLSVRLNNEQFF.